Given below is one T cell receptor beta chain in context. Its antigen is currently unknown. TCR cDNA was made by 5'RACE template switching, adding a universal primer site and UMIs. In TCRdb, the 5' RACE reads were re-called with MiXCR into one record per CDR3 protein. The sample records about 630,000 distinct CDR3 sequences, 12% being singletons. This entry is derived from a study of T cells after yellow fever vaccination. About the study: Researchers used SMART-Seq v4 Ultra Low Input to prepare fractions that had low cell numbers. Notes on the study in general: On re-exposure, the response was weaker but peaked faster, at day 5 versus 15. Most primary-vaccination clones reappeared after the booster (around 95% CD4, 88% CD8).

Source: PBMCs, taken on the day of the yellow fever booster vaccination. This receptor was taken from a man aged 25-45 years who received the YFV17D yellow fever vaccine.

CDR3 residues: CAINGGSGEQFF. The DNA of the CDR3 is TGTGCCATCAATGGCGGGAGTGGTGAGCAGTTCTTC. The chain employs TRBV10-3 and TRBJ2-1; 7 bases fit TRBD2. Germline CDR1 ENHRY, CDR2 SYGVKD. Trimming cost V 7 bases and J 9 bases; bases outside gene matches: 6. CDR3 size: 12 residues.